These T cell receptor beta chains were read from a single sample in a study of shared clonotypes between healthy human individuals. Profiling relied on immunoSEQ multiplex PCR, and the TCRdb table lists in-frame clones only, not all of them. The sample shows about 2,500,000 clones, over 85% of them seen only once. Sequencing used naive CD4+ T cells sorted from blood. The receptors shown here come from a man between 18 and 29 years old in good health. CDR3s include the opening cysteine and the closing phenylalanine or tryptophan. The D gene is left open where the match is weak. The size entry is marked missing in some rows and otherwise reads once, few, many or a size class.

NA | TRBJ2-7 | NA | TRBV18 | CASSPQGPSLYEQYF | TGTGCCAGCTCACCACAGGGGCCATCACTCTACGAGCAGTACTTC
once | TRBJ1-3 | NA | TRBV30 | CAWSVGGGPGNTIYF | TGTGCCTGGAGTGTAGGGGGAGGACCTGGAAACACCATATATTTT
NA | TRBJ1-3 | NA | TRBV9 | CGQSSGNTIYF | TGTGGGCAATCCTCTGGAAACACCATATATTTT
NA | TRBJ2-1 | TRBD1 | TRBV5-6 | CASSSGTGYRNEQFF | TGTGCCAGCAGCTCCGGGACAGGGTATCGCAATGAGCAGTTCTTC
NA | TRBJ2-3 | NA | TRBV11-2 | CASTPWGRTSTDTQYF | TGTGCCAGCACCCCGTGGGGGCGGACCAGCACAGATACGCAGTATTTT
NA | TRBJ2-7 | NA | TRBV18 | CASSPPSLQGYEQYF | TGTGCCAGCTCCCCCCCGAGCTTGCAGGGCTACGAGCAGTACTTC
NA | TRBJ1-1 | NA | TRBV6-6 | CASSYGSGRNTEAFF | TGTGCCAGCAGTTACGGATCAGGGAGGAACACTGAAGCTTTCTTT
NA | TRBJ1-6 | NA | TRBV7-6 | CASSLPGSSSPLHF | TGTGCCAGCAGCTTACCAGGGAGCAGTTCACCCCTCCACTTT
NA | TRBJ2-7 | NA | TRBV5-6 | CASSLPGNFYEQYF | TGTGCCAGCAGCTTGCCTGGAAACTTCTACGAGCAGTACTTC
NA | TRBJ1-2 | NA | TRBV23-1 | CASTRGNRAFGYTF | TGCGCCAGCACCCGGGGAAACAGGGCTTTTGGCTACACCTTC
NA | TRBJ1-2 | NA | TRBV28 | CASSPEPTRRMGYTF | TGTGCCAGCAGCCCCGAACCGACCCGGCGAATGGGCTACACCTTC
NA | TRBJ1-1 | NA | TRBV5-1 | CASSLDRGRGYRDTEAFF | TGCGCCAGCAGCTTGGATCGTGGCAGGGGTTATCGGGACACTGAAGCTTTCTTT
NA | TRBJ1-5 | NA | TRBV10-3 | CAISGENQPQHF | TGTGCCATCAGTGGGGAGAATCAGCCCCAGCATTTT
NA | TRBJ1-6 | TRBD1 | TRBV6-6 | CASIRTGSPLHF | TGTGCCAGCATCAGGACAGGCTCACCCCTCCACTTT
NA | TRBJ2-5 | NA | TRBV30 | CAWSVRSKETQYF | TGTGCCTGGAGTGTAAGGAGTAAAGAGACCCAGTACTTC
NA | TRBJ2-3 | NA | TRBV18 | CASSPRSGSTDTQYF | TGTGCCAGCTCACCACGGAGCGGATCCACAGATACGCAGTATTTT
once | TRBJ2-3 | NA | TRBV4-3 | CASSLRGGSSTDTQYF | TGCGCCAGCAGCCTCCGGGGCGGCAGTAGCACAGATACGCAGTATTTT
NA | TRBJ1-2 | TRBD1 | TRBV5-5 | CASSLTGDYGYTF | TGTGCCAGCAGCCTGACAGGGGACTATGGCTACACCTTC
NA | TRBJ2-7 | TRBD1 | TRBV30 | CAWSVGGSLHEQYF | TGTGCCTGGAGTGTAGGGGGCTCCCTCCACGAGCAGTACTTC
NA | TRBJ2-6 | NA | TRBV7-2 | CASRGYREAGANVLTF | TGTGCCAGCAGGGGTTACAGGGAGGCTGGGGCCAACGTCCTGACTTTC
NA | TRBJ2-6 | NA | TRBV6-1 | CASSEGFAGANVLTF | TGTGCCAGCAGTGAAGGGTTTGCTGGGGCCAACGTCCTGACTTTC
NA | TRBJ2-5 | TRBD2 | TRBV18 | CASSRSSGGQETQYF | TGTGCCAGCTCACGCTCTAGCGGGGGACAAGAGACCCAGTACTTC
NA | TRBJ2-4 | NA | TRBV5-4 | CASSLNSQGLAKNIQYF | TGTGCCAGCAGCTTGAACTCCCAGGGACTAGCCAAAAACATTCAGTACTTC
NA | TRBJ1-5 | TRBD1 | TRBV7-8 | CASSLTGGQSNQPQHF | TGTGCCAGCAGCTTAACAGGGGGGCAGAGCAATCAGCCCCAGCATTTT
NA | TRBJ2-1 | NA | TRBV6-6 | CASSYEAKSNEQFF | TGTGCCAGCAGTTACGAAGCGAAGAGTAATGAGCAGTTCTTC
NA | TRBJ2-1 | NA | TRBV7-9 | CASSLAPRSSYNEQFF | TGTGCCAGCAGCTTAGCGCCGAGGAGCTCCTACAATGAGCAGTTCTTC
NA | TRBJ1-4 | NA | TRBV27 | CASSFAVGRGYNEKLFF | TGTGCCAGCAGTTTTGCGGTGGGAAGGGGTTATAATGAAAAACTGTTTTTT
NA | TRBJ2-2 | TRBD1 | TRBV9 | CASSLQGLITNTGELFF | TGTGCCAGCAGCCTACAGGGGTTAATAACGAACACCGGGGAGCTGTTTTTT
NA | TRBJ2-7 | NA | TRBV19 | CASSLGGGISGREQYF | TGTGCCAGTAGTCTCGGTGGGGGCATCTCTGGTAGGGAGCAGTACTTC
NA | TRBJ2-5 | NA | TRBV7-2 | CASSPRTEETQYF | TGTGCCAGCAGCCCCCGGACAGAAGAGACCCAGTACTTC
once | TRBJ2-1 | NA | TRBV2 | CASSATMAGKADEQFF | TGTGCCAGCAGCGCTACGATGGCGGGGAAAGCGGATGAGCAGTTCTTC
NA | TRBJ1-5 | NA | TRBV25-1 | CASSASSGDQPQHF | TGTGCCAGCAGCGCTTCCTCGGGGGATCAGCCCCAGCATTTT
NA | TRBJ1-2 | TRBD1 | TRBV6-5 | CASSSQRTGRPYGYTF | TGTGCCAGCAGTTCACAACGGACAGGGAGACCCTATGGCTACACCTTC
NA | TRBJ2-7 | NA | TRBV21-1 | CASSKDKGPGGVYEQYF | TGTGCCAGCAGCAAAGACAAAGGTCCAGGGGGGGTGTACGAGCAGTACTTC
NA | TRBJ1-5 | NA | TRBV5-1 | CASSGGSNQPQHF | TGCGCCAGCAGCGGAGGGAGTAATCAGCCCCAGCATTTT
NA | TRBJ1-3 | NA | TRBV27 | CASSQTRHSGNTIYF | TGTGCCAGTTCCCAGACCCGCCACTCTGGAAACACCATATATTTT
NA | TRBJ1-2 | NA | TRBV7-9 | CASSYGDNYGYTF | TGTGCCAGCAGCTACGGAGATAACTATGGCTACACCTTC
NA | TRBJ1-1 | TRBD1 | TRBV20-1 | CSARTGAEAFF | TGCAGTGCAAGGACAGGGGCTGAAGCTTTCTTT
NA | TRBJ2-2 | NA | TRBV6-1 | CASRSGEISTGELFF | TGTGCCAGCAGATCAGGGGAAATAAGCACCGGGGAGCTGTTTTTT
NA | TRBJ2-1 | TRBD1 | TRBV28 | CASSFRDSLILSSYNEQFF | TGTGCCAGCAGTTTCCGGGACAGCCTTATATTGAGCTCCTACAATGAGCAGTTCTTC
NA | TRBJ1-2 | NA | TRBV27 | CASSLRFRSYGYTF | TGTGCCAGCAGTTTAAGATTCAGGTCCTATGGCTACACCTTC
NA | TRBJ1-2 | NA | TRBV29-1 | CSVDDVGVGANYGYTF | TGCAGCGTTGATGACGTGGGGGTGGGAGCTAACTATGGCTACACCTTC
NA | TRBJ2-3 | TRBD1 | TRBV7-9 | CASSLSGQGTDTQYF | TGTGCCAGCAGCTTGTCGGGACAGGGCACAGATACGCAGTATTTT
NA | TRBJ1-2 | NA | TRBV2 | CASSLQAGGYTF | TGTGCCAGCAGCCTGCAGGCAGGCGGCTACACCTTC
NA | TRBJ2-7 | NA | TRBV7-8 | CASSLNSFMYEQYF | TGTGCCAGCAGCTTAAACTCCTTCATGTACGAGCAGTACTTC
NA | TRBJ1-5 | NA | TRBV7-2 | CASSLEKGPQHF | TGTGCCAGCAGCTTAGAAAAGGGGCCCCAGCATTTT
NA | TRBJ2-3 | NA | TRBV7-7 | CASSLGTGTDTQYF | TGTGCTAGCTCCTTAGGGACGGGCACAGATACGCAGTATTTT
NA | TRBJ2-7 | TRBD2 | TRBV6-5 | CASSRGSGSAHEQYF | TGTGCCAGCAGCCGGGGTAGCGGGAGTGCCCACGAGCAGTACTTC
NA | TRBJ1-3 | TRBD1 | TRBV2 | CASASGTETYGNTIYF | TGTGCCAGCGCCTCCGGGACAGAGACCTACGGAAACACCATATATTTT
NA | TRBJ1-6 | NA | TRBV5-1 | CASSLGPGEGSPLHF | TGCGCCAGCAGCTTGGGGCCAGGGGAGGGTTCACCCCTCCACTTT
NA | TRBJ1-2 | NA | TRBV2 | CASSDRGPYGYTF | TGTGCCAGCAGTGACAGAGGGCCCTATGGCTACACCTTC
NA | TRBJ1-4 | NA | TRBV5-1 | CASSLTGNNEKLFF | TGCGCCAGCAGCTTGACAGGGAATAATGAAAAACTGTTTTTT
NA | TRBJ1-4 | NA | TRBV6-1 | CASKSTGSTEKLFF | TGTGCCAGCAAATCAACAGGGTCAACTGAAAAACTGTTTTTT
NA | TRBJ1-5 | NA | TRBV19 | CASSISPPMPQHF | TGTGCCAGTAGTATTTCCCCCCCGATGCCCCAGCATTTT
NA | TRBJ1-1 | NA | TRBV5-6 | CASRLDLTNTEAFF | TGTGCCAGCAGGCTAGATCTTACGAACACTGAAGCTTTCTTT